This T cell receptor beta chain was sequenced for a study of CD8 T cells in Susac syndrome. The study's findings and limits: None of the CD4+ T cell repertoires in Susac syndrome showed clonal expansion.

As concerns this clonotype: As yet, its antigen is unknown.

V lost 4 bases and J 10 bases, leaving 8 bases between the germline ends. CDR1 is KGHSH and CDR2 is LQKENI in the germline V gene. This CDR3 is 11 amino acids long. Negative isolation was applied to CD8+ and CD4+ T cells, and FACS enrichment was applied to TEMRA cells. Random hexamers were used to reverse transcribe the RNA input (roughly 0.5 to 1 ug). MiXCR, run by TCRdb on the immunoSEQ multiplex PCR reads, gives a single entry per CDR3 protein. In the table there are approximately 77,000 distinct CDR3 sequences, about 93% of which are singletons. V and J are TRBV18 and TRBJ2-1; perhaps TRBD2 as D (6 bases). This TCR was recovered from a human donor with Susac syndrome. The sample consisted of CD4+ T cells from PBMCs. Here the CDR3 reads CASSRGGEQFF. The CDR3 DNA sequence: TGTGCCAGCTCACGTGGGGGGGAGCAGTTCTTC.